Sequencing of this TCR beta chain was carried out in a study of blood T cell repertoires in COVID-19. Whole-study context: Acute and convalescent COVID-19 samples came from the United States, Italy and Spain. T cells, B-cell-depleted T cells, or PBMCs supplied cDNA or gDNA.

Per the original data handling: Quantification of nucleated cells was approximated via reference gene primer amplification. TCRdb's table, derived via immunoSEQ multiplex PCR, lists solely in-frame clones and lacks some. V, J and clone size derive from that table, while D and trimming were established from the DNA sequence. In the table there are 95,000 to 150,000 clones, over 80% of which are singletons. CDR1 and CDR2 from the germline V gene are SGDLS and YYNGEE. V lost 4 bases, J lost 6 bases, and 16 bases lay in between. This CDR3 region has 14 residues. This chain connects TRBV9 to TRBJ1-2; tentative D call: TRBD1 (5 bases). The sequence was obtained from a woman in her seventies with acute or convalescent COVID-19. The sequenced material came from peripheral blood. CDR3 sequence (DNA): TGTGCCAGCAGCCGATCTCAGGGAAGGGATGGCTACACCTTC. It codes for CASSRSQGRDGYTF.